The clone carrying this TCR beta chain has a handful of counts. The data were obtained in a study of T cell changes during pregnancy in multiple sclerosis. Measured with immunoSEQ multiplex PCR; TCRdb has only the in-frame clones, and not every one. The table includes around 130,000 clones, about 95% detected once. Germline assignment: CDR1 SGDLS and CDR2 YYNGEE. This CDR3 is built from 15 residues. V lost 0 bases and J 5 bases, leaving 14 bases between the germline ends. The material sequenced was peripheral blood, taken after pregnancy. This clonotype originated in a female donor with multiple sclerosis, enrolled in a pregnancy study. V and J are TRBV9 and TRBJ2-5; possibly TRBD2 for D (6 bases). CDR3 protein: CASSVGGTSVETQYF. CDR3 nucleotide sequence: TGTGCCAGCAGCGTAGGGGGGACTTCTGTGGAGACCCAGTACTTC.